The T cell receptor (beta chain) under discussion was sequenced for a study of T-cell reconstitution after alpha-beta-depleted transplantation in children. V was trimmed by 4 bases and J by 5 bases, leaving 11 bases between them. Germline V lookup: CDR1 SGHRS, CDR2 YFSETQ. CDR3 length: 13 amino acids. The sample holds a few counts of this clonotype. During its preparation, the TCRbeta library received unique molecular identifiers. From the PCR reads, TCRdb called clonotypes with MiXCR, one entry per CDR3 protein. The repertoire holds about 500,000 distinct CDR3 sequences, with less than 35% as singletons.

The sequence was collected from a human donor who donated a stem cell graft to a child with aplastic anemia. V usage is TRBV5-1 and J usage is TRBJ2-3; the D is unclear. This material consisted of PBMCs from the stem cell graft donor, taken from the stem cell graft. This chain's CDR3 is CASSPPGQDTQYF. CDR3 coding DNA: TGCGCCAGCAGCCCACCCGGGCAAGATACGCAGTATTTT.